The clone carrying this T cell receptor beta chain has more than one count but fewer than ten. Its antigen is unidentified. CDR1 and CDR2 from the germline V gene are MNHEY and SVGEGT. The CDR3 extends over 14 amino acids. The V and J ends lost 7 bases and 8 bases respectively, with 18 bases between them. This specimen belongs to a study of blood T cells in healthy people across ages. Donors were systemically healthy Caucasian individuals from Russia aged 6 to 90 years. The study, taken as a whole, reports: TCR beta diversity, measured per million T cells, fell in a roughly linear way with age.

Next came a second PCR, run for about 6 to 12 cycles, which used a sample-barcoded 5' primer along with a J-beta primer mix. Each cDNA was tagged by a template-switch adaptor containing 12 random nucleotides. MiXCR, run by TCRdb on the 5' RACE reads, gives a single entry per CDR3 protein. The sample shows fewer than 800,000 distinct CDR3 sequences, 49% of them seen only once. The receptor comes from a woman aged 55 to 70 in good health. The material sequenced was blood. This chain joins TRBV6-2 or TRBV6-3 and TRBJ2-1, with D possibly being TRBD1 (5 bases). The CDR3 reads CASNDGRDWYEQFF. For the CDR3, the DNA is TGTGCCAGCAATGACGGCAGGGATTGGTATGAGCAGTTCTTC.